The source of this T cell receptor beta chain is a study of siplizumab effects on memory and regulatory T cells. The table came from immunoSEQ multiplex PCR; TCRdb's copy has only in-frame clones and leaves some out. The table includes under 85,000 clones, over 70% detected once. V dropped 0 bases and J dropped 2 bases, with 9 bases sitting between them. The CDR3 totals 14 residues. Germline assignment: CDR1 SGHRS and CDR2 YFSETQ. The clonotype was recovered from a human donor in good health. The sample consisted of Tregs sorted from blood. The V call is TRBV5-1, the J call TRBJ2-7; a possible D gene is TRBD1 (5 bases). The CDR3 spells CASSLGQRAYEQYF. In DNA form, the CDR3 reads TGCGCCAGCAGCTTGGGACAGCGCGCCTACGAGCAGTACTTC.